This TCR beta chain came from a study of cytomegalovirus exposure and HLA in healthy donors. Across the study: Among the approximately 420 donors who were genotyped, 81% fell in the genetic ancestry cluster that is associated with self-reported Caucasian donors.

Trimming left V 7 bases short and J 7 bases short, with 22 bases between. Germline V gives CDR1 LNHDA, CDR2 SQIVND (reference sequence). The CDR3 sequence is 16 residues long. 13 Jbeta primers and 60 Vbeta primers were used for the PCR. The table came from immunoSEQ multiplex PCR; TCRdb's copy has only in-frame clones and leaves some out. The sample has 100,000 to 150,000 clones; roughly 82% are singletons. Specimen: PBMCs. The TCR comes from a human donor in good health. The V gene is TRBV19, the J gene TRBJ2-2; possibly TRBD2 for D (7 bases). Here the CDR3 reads CASKRDPHREGGELFF. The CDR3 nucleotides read TGTGCCAGTAAAAGGGATCCCCACAGGGAGGGCGGGGAGCTGTTTTTT.